A selection of T cell receptor beta chains follows, all from one sample in a study of cytomegalovirus exposure and HLA in healthy donors. Data came from immunoSEQ multiplex PCR; TCRdb stores just in-frame clones and leaves some out. This sample contains approximately 130,000 clones. Specimen: PBMCs. All receptors come from a woman aged 55-69 years in good health and CMV-seronegative. Both conserved end residues are part of each CDR3. The D gene is left open where the match is weak.

CDR3aa: CASSLGAGAYEQYF
CDR3nt: TGCGCCAGCAGCTTGGGAGCAGGGGCCTACGAGCAGTACTTC
v_gene: TRBV5-1
d_gene: -
j_gene: TRBJ2-7

CDR3aa: CASSYPQGPTEAFF
CDR3nt: TGTGCCAGCAGTTACCCCCAGGGTCCCACTGAAGCTTTCTTT
v_gene: TRBV6-6
d_gene: -
j_gene: TRBJ1-1

CDR3aa: CASSREGAGTLSGANVLTF
CDR3nt: TGTGCCAGCAGCCGAGAGGGGGCAGGGACCCTCTCTGGGGCCAACGTCCTGACTTTC
v_gene: TRBV4-2
d_gene: TRBD1
j_gene: TRBJ2-6

CDR3aa: CASSKAGTSGRKVVYEQFF
CDR3nt: TGTGCCAGCAGCAAGGCCGGGACTAGCGGTAGAAAGGTTGTCTATGAGCAGTTCTTC
v_gene: TRBV7-3
d_gene: TRBD2
j_gene: TRBJ2-1

CDR3aa: CASSGLAGHTSTDTQYF
CDR3nt: TGTGCCAGCAGCGGACTAGCGGGGCACACTAGCACAGATACGCAGTATTTT
v_gene: TRBV11-1
d_gene: TRBD2
j_gene: TRBJ2-3

CDR3aa: CASSASASLSEQYF
CDR3nt: TGTGCCAGCAGCGCTAGCGCCTCCTTATCCGAGCAGTACTTC
v_gene: TRBV9
d_gene: -
j_gene: TRBJ2-7

CDR3aa: CASSSWGGQAQETQYF
CDR3nt: TGCGCCAGCAGCTCATGGGGGGGACAGGCTCAGGAGACCCAGTACTTC
v_gene: TRBV5-1
d_gene: -
j_gene: TRBJ2-5

CDR3aa: CASSFEGDATNEKLFF
CDR3nt: TGCGCCAGCAGCTTCGAAGGGGATGCAACTAATGAAAAACTGTTTTTT
v_gene: TRBV5-1
d_gene: -
j_gene: TRBJ1-4

CDR3aa: CASTGRGSYEQYF
CDR3nt: TGTGCCAGTACCGGGAGGGGGTCCTACGAGCAGTACTTC
v_gene: TRBV19
d_gene: TRBD2
j_gene: TRBJ2-7

CDR3aa: CASSSNPYQPQHF
CDR3nt: TGTGCCAGTAGTTCTAACCCTTATCAGCCCCAGCATTTT
v_gene: TRBV19
d_gene: -
j_gene: TRBJ1-5